This section outlines one T cell receptor (beta chain) sequence together with its context. A much larger clone is a single base away; this may be a read error. In the same sample, other DNA sequences code for this CDR3. These data come from a study of metastatic and nonmetastatic thyroid tumors. Prior to thyroid surgery, none of the patients had received any treatment. Using MiXCR, TCRdb re-called clones from the PCR reads. Found here are 50,000 or so clones, approximately 15% of them singletons; the top ten hold about 2.7%. The CDR3 is 15 amino acids. Germline V gene sequence: CDR1 LGHNT, CDR2 FRNRAP.

Sequencing used blood. This sequence originates from a female donor with papillary thyroid cancer or a benign thyroid nodule (not recorded which). Some clones in this sample may be carry-over from other donors' samples. The chain joins TRBV12-5 to TRBJ2-2; tentative D call: TRBD2 (6 bases). The CDR3 sequence is CASGSQGGVPGELFF. The CDR3 DNA is TGTGCCAGTGGCTCTCAAGGAGGGGTCCCCGGGGAGCTGTTTTTT.